This T cell receptor (beta chain) derives from a study of Ad26.COV2.S vaccination and SARS-CoV-2 variants. Overall study: Among those in the COV1001 Ad26.COV2.S trial arm was the donor.

This CDR3 contains 13 residues. Trimming shortened V by 3 bases and J by 2 bases, and 4 bases separated the two germline ends. Germline values: CDR1 LNHDA, CDR2 SQIVND (reference sequence). The treatment here: approximately 18 received Ad26.COV2.S at low or high dose, single or two shots; 5 received placebo; per-sample allocation not given. The study sampled participants on day 63 after the first vaccine or placebo injection. Ad26.COV2.S expressed prefusion-stabilized spike from the original Wuhan strain. Here immunoSEQ multiplex PCR was the method, and the copy in TCRdb shows in-frame clones only, minus some. The top ten hold roughly 13% of the sample, which has some 480,000 clones, roughly nine tenths seen once.

Sequenced here: peripheral blood, sampled in a trial of Ad26.COV2.S vaccine versus placebo. The chain recombines TRBV19 with TRBJ2-2; D call uncertain. This clonotype was sampled from a person aged 18-60 years who received the Ad26.COV2.S COVID-19 vaccine or a placebo. The CDR3 DNA sequence: TGTGCCAGTAGTATCCCCAACACCGGGGAGCTGTTTTTT. Amino acid sequence: CASSIPNTGELFF. The full variable domain, rest sourced from reference TRBV19 and TRBJ2-2, is DGGITQSPKYLFRKEGQNVTLSCEQNLNHDAMYWYRQDPGQGLRLIYYSQIVNDFQKGDIAEGYSVSREKKESFPLTVTSAQKNPTAFYLCASSIPNTGELFFGEGSRLTVL.